This is a list of T cell receptor beta chains from one sample in a study of blood T cell repertoires in COVID-19. Only in-frame clones appear in the TCRdb table, and some are missing; sequencing was by immunoSEQ multiplex PCR. The sample yields some 74,000 clones, 75% to 85% seen once. The source material was peripheral blood. These receptors originate from a man at least 80 years old with acute or convalescent COVID-19. Each CDR3 is given with its conserved first and last residue. The D gene is left open where the match is weak. The size field is filled for only some rows; it gives once, few, many or a size class.

clone_size	v_call	j_call	d_call	cdr3_aa	cdr3_nt
-	TRBV24-1	TRBJ1-2	-	CATSDSGRGFGYTF	TGTGCCACCAGTGATTCCGGCAGGGGATTTGGCTACACCTTC
-	TRBV19	TRBJ2-5	-	CASSIQVQETQYF	TGTGCCAGTAGTATACAGGTTCAAGAGACCCAGTACTTC
few	TRBV7-2	TRBJ1-6	-	CASSSQGLNSPLHF	TGTGCCAGCAGTTCCCAGGGCCTTAATTCACCCCTCCACTTT
-	TRBV5-1	TRBJ1-1	-	CASSAQVGGEAFF	TGCGCCAGCAGCGCACAGGTAGGTGGAGAAGCTTTCTTT
-	TRBV14	TRBJ1-1	-	CASSTGQLNTEAFF	TGTGCCAGCAGCACGGGACAATTGAACACTGAAGCTTTCTTT
few	TRBV5-1	TRBJ1-1	TRBD1	CASSVDREGFLEAFF	TGCGCCAGCAGCGTGGACAGGGAGGGATTCTTAGAAGCTTTCTTT
-	TRBV5-1	TRBJ2-6	TRBD2	CASSWSSGGAHSLSGANVLTF	TGCGCCAGCAGCTGGTCCTCGGGAGGGGCCCATTCCCTGTCGGGGGCCAACGTCCTGACTTTC
-	TRBV3-1/TRBV3-2	TRBJ2-7	TRBD2	CASSPLPGGRVQYF	TGTGCCAGCAGCCCCCTGCCGGGGGGGCGGGTGCAGTACTTC
-	TRBV4-2	TRBJ2-1	TRBD2	CASSHAGERGSNEQFF	TGTGCCAGCAGCCATGCTGGCGAGCGGGGTAGTAATGAGCAGTTCTTC
-	TRBV10-3	TRBJ1-2	-	CATDGGIQGPIYGYTF	TGTGCCACCGATGGGGGTATACAGGGCCCTATCTATGGCTACACCTTC
-	TRBV15	TRBJ2-1	TRBD1	CATSRGTGGNEQFF	TGTGCCACCAGCAGAGGGACAGGGGGCAATGAGCAGTTCTTC
-	TRBV6-2/TRBV6-3	TRBJ2-2	-	CASSYSLAQRRLNTGELFF	TGTGCCAGCAGTTACTCTCTAGCCCAAAGGCGGCTTAACACCGGGGAGCTGTTTTTT
once	TRBV7-2	TRBJ2-1	-	CASSLGGPRSYNEQFF	TGTGCCAGCAGCTTGGGGGGTCCCAGGTCCTACAATGAGCAGTTCTTC
once	TRBV7-2	TRBJ2-1	TRBD1	CASSQGQGAYNEQFF	TGTGCCAGCAGCCAAGGGCAGGGGGCCTACAATGAGCAGTTCTTC
-	TRBV11-2	TRBJ2-2	-	CAIKKGDTGELFF	TGTGCCATCAAAAAAGGGGACACCGGGGAGCTGTTTTTT
-	TRBV28	TRBJ2-3	TRBD1	CASRLQGADTQYF	TGTGCCAGCAGACTTCAGGGGGCGGATACGCAGTATTTT
-	TRBV19	TRBJ1-4	TRBD1	CASSVTGVNEKLFF	TGTGCCAGTAGCGTGACAGGGGTGAATGAAAAACTGTTTTTT
-	TRBV5-5	TRBJ1-6	TRBD1	CASSLTQGAENNSPLHF	TGTGCCAGCAGCTTGACCCAGGGGGCGGAGAATAATTCACCCCTCCACTTT
-	TRBV4-3	TRBJ1-3	-	CASSQNRATGNTIYF	TGCGCCAGCAGCCAAAACAGGGCCACTGGAAACACCATATATTTT
-	TRBV2	TRBJ1-5	TRBD1	CASSGTGINQPQHF	TGTGCCAGCAGCGGGACAGGTATCAATCAGCCCCAGCATTTT
-	TRBV24-1	TRBJ1-1	-	CATSGGQRDTEAFF	TGTGCCACCAGTGGAGGGCAGAGGGACACTGAAGCTTTCTTT
-	TRBV11-2	TRBJ2-1	TRBD2	CASSLDRGDPVYNEQFF	TGTGCCAGCAGCTTAGATCGGGGGGACCCGGTATACAATGAGCAGTTCTTC
-	TRBV11-2	TRBJ1-4	-	CASSLDPRVGEKLFF	TGTGCCAGCAGCTTAGATCCCAGGGTTGGGGAAAAACTGTTTTTT
once	TRBV3-1/TRBV3-2	TRBJ2-2	-	CASSQVRGTGELFF	TGTGCCAGCAGCCAAGTACGGGGAACCGGGGAGCTGTTTTTT
-	TRBV15	TRBJ2-7	-	CATSRGPNYEQYF	TGTGCCACCAGCAGGGGGCCTAACTACGAGCAGTACTTC
-	TRBV4-2	TRBJ1-5	-	CASSQGGDQPQHF	TGTGCCAGCAGCCAAGGTGGAGATCAGCCCCAGCATTTT
-	TRBV6-5	TRBJ2-1	-	CASSPWSGSYNEQFF	TGTGCCAGCAGTCCGTGGAGCGGGTCGTACAATGAGCAGTTCTTC
once	TRBV18	TRBJ2-7	-	CASSIQGTYEQYF	TGTGCCAGCTCCATACAGGGAACCTACGAGCAGTACTTC
few	TRBV11-2	TRBJ2-2	TRBD2	CASSPSGDGTGELFF	TGTGCCAGCAGCCCTAGCGGAGACGGCACCGGGGAGCTGTTTTTT
-	TRBV7-2	TRBJ2-6	TRBD2	CASSRTSGTGANVLTF	TGTGCCAGCAGCCGGACTAGCGGGACTGGGGCCAACGTCCTGACTTTC
few	TRBV21-1	TRBJ1-5	-	CASTKYRGLPDGHSNQPQHF	TGTGCCAGCACCAAATACAGGGGGCTCCCCGACGGCCATAGCAATCAGCCCCAGCATTTT
-	TRBV7-2	TRBJ1-6	-	CASSLAFGGKHSPLHF	TGTGCCAGCAGCTTAGCATTTGGAGGGAAACATTCACCCCTCCACTTT